This is a list of T cell receptor beta chains from one sample in a study of naive and memory T cell subsets. TCRdb ran MiXCR on the UMI-ligation and nested PCR reads and lists one entry per CDR3 protein. The sample gives roughly 80,000 distinct CDR3 sequences, 9% of which show up once; 1.2% is in the top ten. The sample was naive CD8+ T cells from blood. These receptors all stem from a human donor in good health. The CDR3 runs from the conserved cysteine through the conserved F or W. A D gene is named only where the DNA matches it firmly. Not all rows give a size; the values are once, few, many and, for expanded clones, a class.

v_call: TRBV20-1
j_call: TRBJ2-1
d_call: NA
clone_size: few
cdr3_nt: TGCAGTGCTAGGCTGCTCAATGAGCAGTTCTTC
cdr3_aa: CSARLLNEQFF

v_call: TRBV5-1
j_call: TRBJ2-2
d_call: TRBD1
clone_size: NA
cdr3_nt: TGCGCCAGCAGCTTGGATGGGACAGCGCCGATCGCGAACACCGGGGAGCTGTTTTTT
cdr3_aa: CASSLDGTAPIANTGELFF

v_call: TRBV4-1
j_call: TRBJ1-5
d_call: NA
clone_size: few
cdr3_nt: TGCGCCAGCAGCCAAGGGGGTCCCAATCAGCCCCAGCATTTT
cdr3_aa: CASSQGGPNQPQHF

v_call: TRBV24-1
j_call: TRBJ2-3
d_call: TRBD2
clone_size: few
cdr3_nt: TGTGCCACCAGTGATGGCAGGCTAGCGGAAAGCACAGATACGCAGTATTTT
cdr3_aa: CATSDGRLAESTDTQYF

v_call: TRBV12-3/TRBV12-4
j_call: TRBJ1-5
d_call: NA
clone_size: NA
cdr3_nt: TGTGCCAGCAGTTCCCGGAATCAGCCCCAGCATTTT
cdr3_aa: CASSSRNQPQHF

v_call: TRBV3-1
j_call: TRBJ1-3
d_call: NA
clone_size: few
cdr3_nt: TGTGCCAGCAGCCAAGATCTCGGGACCGGCGGAAACACCATATATTTT
cdr3_aa: CASSQDLGTGGNTIYF

v_call: TRBV5-6
j_call: TRBJ2-1
d_call: TRBD2
clone_size: NA
cdr3_nt: TGTGCCAGCAGCTCGTTTCCTAGCGGAACCTACAATGAGCAGTTCTTC
cdr3_aa: CASSSFPSGTYNEQFF

v_call: TRBV27
j_call: TRBJ2-5
d_call: NA
clone_size: few
cdr3_nt: TGTGCCAGCAGTGCCACCCGGGGAGGGGGAGAGACCCAGTACTTC
cdr3_aa: CASSATRGGGETQYF

v_call: TRBV7-8
j_call: TRBJ2-5
d_call: NA
clone_size: NA
cdr3_nt: TGTGCCAGCAGCAAACGAGGACGGGACCAAGAGACCCAGTACTTC
cdr3_aa: CASSKRGRDQETQYF

v_call: TRBV12-3/TRBV12-4
j_call: TRBJ1-2
d_call: NA
clone_size: few
cdr3_nt: TGTGCCAGCACCACGGTCCCCCCCTATGGCTACACCTTC
cdr3_aa: CASTTVPPYGYTF

v_call: TRBV6-1
j_call: TRBJ1-2
d_call: NA
clone_size: NA
cdr3_nt: TGTGCCAGCAGTGAAGCAATGGCCTGGGCTTATGGCTACACCTTC
cdr3_aa: CASSEAMAWAYGYTF

v_call: TRBV12-3/TRBV12-4
j_call: TRBJ2-7
d_call: TRBD2
clone_size: NA
cdr3_nt: TGTGCTGTCGCTAGCGGAACCTACGAGCAGTACTTC
cdr3_aa: CAVASGTYEQYF

v_call: TRBV12-5
j_call: TRBJ1-1
d_call: NA
clone_size: NA
cdr3_nt: TGTGCTAGTGGTACATCGGGGCTAGTAGGAACAATGAACACTGAAGCTTTCTTT
cdr3_aa: CASGTSGLVGTMNTEAFF

v_call: TRBV11-1
j_call: TRBJ1-1
d_call: TRBD1
clone_size: few
cdr3_nt: TGTGCCAGCAGGACACAGGGGCAGAACACTGAAGCTTTCTTT
cdr3_aa: CASRTQGQNTEAFF

v_call: TRBV3-1
j_call: TRBJ2-7
d_call: TRBD1
clone_size: many
cdr3_nt: TGTGCCAGCAGCCAAGATGGGACAGGTTACGGGCACGAGCAGTACTTC
cdr3_aa: CASSQDGTGYGHEQYF

v_call: TRBV7-9
j_call: TRBJ2-5
d_call: NA
clone_size: few
cdr3_nt: TGTGCCAGCAGCTTTACTTACCGGGACGGCGCGTACCAAGAGACCCAGTACTTC
cdr3_aa: CASSFTYRDGAYQETQYF

v_call: TRBV29-1
j_call: TRBJ2-1
d_call: TRBD2
clone_size: many
cdr3_nt: TGCAGCGTTGAGGGACTAGCGGGAGGCGCTCACTCCTACAATGAGCAGTTCTTC
cdr3_aa: CSVEGLAGGAHSYNEQFF

v_call: TRBV29-1
j_call: TRBJ2-3
d_call: TRBD2
clone_size: few
cdr3_nt: TGCAGCGTTTTACTAGCGGGAGGGGCAGATACGCAGTATTTT
cdr3_aa: CSVLLAGGADTQYF

v_call: TRBV4-1
j_call: TRBJ2-7
d_call: TRBD2
clone_size: many
cdr3_nt: TGCGCCAGCAGCTCCCTACTAGCGGGCGTCTCCTACGAGCAGTACTTC
cdr3_aa: CASSSLLAGVSYEQYF

v_call: TRBV4-2
j_call: TRBJ2-5
d_call: NA
clone_size: many
cdr3_nt: TGTGCCAGCAGCCTCTTAACGGGGAAAGAGACCCAGTACTTC
cdr3_aa: CASSLLTGKETQYF

v_call: TRBV5-1
j_call: TRBJ2-7
d_call: TRBD2
clone_size: few
cdr3_nt: TGCGCCAGCAGCCCGAAAGGGACTAGCGGTACCTACGAGCAGTACTTC
cdr3_aa: CASSPKGTSGTYEQYF

v_call: TRBV6-4
j_call: TRBJ2-1
d_call: NA
clone_size: few
cdr3_nt: TGTGCCAGCAGCGGGGGAGGCCCCTACAATGAGCAGTTCTTC
cdr3_aa: CASSGGGPYNEQFF

v_call: TRBV29-1
j_call: TRBJ2-6
d_call: NA
clone_size: many
cdr3_nt: TGCAGCGTTGATTCGCCGGAGTCTGGGGCCAACGTCCTGACTTTC
cdr3_aa: CSVDSPESGANVLTF

v_call: TRBV19
j_call: TRBJ1-1
d_call: NA
clone_size: few
cdr3_nt: TGTGCCAGTAGTACCTTTGGGGGAACTGAAGCTTTCTTT
cdr3_aa: CASSTFGGTEAFF

v_call: TRBV29-1
j_call: TRBJ1-2
d_call: NA
clone_size: few
cdr3_nt: TGCAGCGTTGAAGAGGGGATGGGTATGGCTAACTATGGCTACACCTTC
cdr3_aa: CSVEEGMGMANYGYTF

v_call: TRBV27
j_call: TRBJ2-7
d_call: NA
clone_size: many
cdr3_nt: TGTGCCAGCAGTTTAGACAGTCTCTCCTACGAGCAGTACTTC
cdr3_aa: CASSLDSLSYEQYF

v_call: TRBV20-1
j_call: TRBJ2-7
d_call: TRBD1
clone_size: few
cdr3_nt: TGCAGTGCCGGGACAGCCAATTCCTACGAGCAGTACTTC
cdr3_aa: CSAGTANSYEQYF

v_call: TRBV28
j_call: TRBJ2-6
d_call: TRBD1
clone_size: NA
cdr3_nt: TGTGCCAGCAGTCCAGACAGGGGCCAGAGGTCTGGGGCCAACGTCCTGGCTTTC
cdr3_aa: CASSPDRGQRSGANVLAF

v_call: TRBV10-1
j_call: TRBJ2-7
d_call: TRBD2
clone_size: many
cdr3_nt: TGCGCCAGCAGTGTAAGCAGCGGGACTTCTTACGAGCAGTACTTC
cdr3_aa: CASSVSSGTSYEQYF

v_call: TRBV7-9
j_call: TRBJ2-1
d_call: TRBD2
clone_size: few
cdr3_nt: TGTGCCAGCTCCGGGACTAGCGGTCTCCTGGCGGATGAGCAGTTCTTC
cdr3_aa: CASSGTSGLLADEQFF

v_call: TRBV19
j_call: TRBJ2-2
d_call: NA
clone_size: NA
cdr3_nt: TGTGCCAGTATGTACACCGGGGAGCTGTTTTTT
cdr3_aa: CASMYTGELFF

v_call: TRBV5-6
j_call: TRBJ2-7
d_call: TRBD1
clone_size: few
cdr3_nt: TGTGCCAGCAGCTTGAGGGACAGTCTTTACGAGCAGTACTTC
cdr3_aa: CASSLRDSLYEQYF

v_call: TRBV6-5
j_call: TRBJ2-5
d_call: NA
clone_size: many
cdr3_nt: TGTGCCAGCAGTAACCAGGGCGTTCAAGAGACCCAGTACTTC
cdr3_aa: CASSNQGVQETQYF

v_call: TRBV9
j_call: TRBJ2-7
d_call: TRBD2
clone_size: few
cdr3_nt: TGTGCCAGCAGCCTTAGCGGGAGGGGATACGAGCAGTACTTC
cdr3_aa: CASSLSGRGYEQYF

v_call: TRBV20-1
j_call: TRBJ2-1
d_call: NA
clone_size: NA
cdr3_nt: TGCAGTGCTAGAGAGTTTGCGGGACAAAACAATGAGCAGTTCTTC
cdr3_aa: CSAREFAGQNNEQFF

v_call: TRBV5-1
j_call: TRBJ2-1
d_call: TRBD2
clone_size: NA
cdr3_nt: TGCGCCAGCAGCCCAGGGACTAGCGGAGGGAATGAGCAGTTCTTC
cdr3_aa: CASSPGTSGGNEQFF

v_call: TRBV5-6
j_call: TRBJ1-1
d_call: TRBD1
clone_size: few
cdr3_nt: TGTGCCAGCAGCTTGGACAGGGGGGATGGGACTGAAGCTTTCTTT
cdr3_aa: CASSLDRGDGTEAFF

v_call: TRBV14
j_call: TRBJ1-1
d_call: NA
clone_size: NA
cdr3_nt: TGTGCCAGCAGCCAAGATATTGCCTTGTACACTGAAGCTTTCTTT
cdr3_aa: CASSQDIALYTEAFF

v_call: TRBV5-1
j_call: TRBJ2-7
d_call: TRBD2
clone_size: NA
cdr3_nt: TGCGCCAGCAGCTTGGGTAGCGGGACCTACGAGCAGTACTTC
cdr3_aa: CASSLGSGTYEQYF

v_call: TRBV12-3/TRBV12-4
j_call: TRBJ1-5
d_call: TRBD1
clone_size: many
cdr3_nt: TGTGCCAGCAGTTACGCCGACAGGGAAAGGAGAAATCAGCCCCAGCATTTT
cdr3_aa: CASSYADRERRNQPQHF

v_call: TRBV20-1
j_call: TRBJ2-3
d_call: TRBD2
clone_size: NA
cdr3_nt: TGCAGTGCACGCGGGAGGGCCTTGACAGATACGCAGTATTTT
cdr3_aa: CSARGRALTDTQYF

v_call: TRBV29-1
j_call: TRBJ1-1
d_call: TRBD1
clone_size: few
cdr3_nt: TGCAGCGTTGAAGGGTTAGCAGGGGGGAACACTGAAGCTTTCTTT
cdr3_aa: CSVEGLAGGNTEAFF

v_call: TRBV9
j_call: TRBJ1-1
d_call: NA
clone_size: NA
cdr3_nt: TGTGCCAGCAGCGTAGCTGGGGAGGATAACACTGAAGCTTTCTTT
cdr3_aa: CASSVAGEDNTEAFF

v_call: TRBV7-9
j_call: TRBJ2-7
d_call: TRBD2
clone_size: many
cdr3_nt: TGTGCCAGCAGCTTACCCCCGACTAGCAGCTCCTACGAGCAGTACTTC
cdr3_aa: CASSLPPTSSSYEQYF

v_call: TRBV20-1
j_call: TRBJ2-7
d_call: NA
clone_size: many
cdr3_nt: TGCAGTGCTAGAGGTACGGACTCCTCCTACGAGCAGTACTTC
cdr3_aa: CSARGTDSSYEQYF

v_call: TRBV2
j_call: TRBJ2-1
d_call: TRBD1
clone_size: NA
cdr3_nt: TGTGCCAGCAGTGAATCTCTGTCAGGGGGTTATAATGAGCAGTTCTTC
cdr3_aa: CASSESLSGGYNEQFF

v_call: TRBV28
j_call: TRBJ2-7
d_call: NA
clone_size: few
cdr3_nt: TGTGCCAGCAGTCCAACCTCCACTAGGGTGGGCGAGCAGTACTTC
cdr3_aa: CASSPTSTRVGEQYF